These 5 T cell receptor beta chains share one sample of origin, sequenced in a study of spatial heterogeneity in lung cancer. TCRdb itself ran the 5' RACE reads through MiXCR, one entry per CDR3 protein. The sample yields around 24,000 distinct CDR3 sequences, about 13% seen once. Time point here: sample taken at primary tumor resection. In each case, whole RNA from tumor, nontumor lung or frozen PBMC was sequenced unsorted. The input for sequencing was PBMCs, taken at surgery. These receptors came from a female donor with early-stage non-small cell lung cancer.

The chain carries TRBV20-1 and TRBJ1-1; 7 bases match TRBD1. Germline CDR1 and CDR2: DFQATT and SNEGSKA (reference sequence). The V and J ends lost 6 bases and 2 bases, in that order; junction bases with no gene match: 6. This CDR3 comprises 13 residues. The CDR3 spells CSAKGTANTEAFF. The CDR3 nucleotides read TGCAGTGCAAAGGGGACAGCAAACACTGAAGCTTTCTTT.

Many counts were recorded for this clonotype. J is TRBJ1-5 and V is TRBV29-1; 9 nucleotides agree with TRBD1. Germline V gene lookup returns CDR1 SQVTM and CDR2 ANQGSEA. V lost 7 bases and J lost 5; bases outside the gene matches: 6. The CDR3 extends over 13 amino acids. DNA for the CDR3: TGCAGCGCCGGACAGGGGACCGATCAGCCCCAGCATTTT. This gives the protein CSAGQGTDQPQHF.

This clonotype was counted many times. This chain uses TRBV6-2 or TRBV6-3 with TRBJ2-1; a weak D match, TRBD2 (7 bases). The germline gives CDR1 MNHEY, CDR2 SVGEGT. Trimming took 6 bases from V and 8 from J, leaving 14 bases between them. The CDR3 totals 13 residues. The CDR3 loop reads CASRAGGLDEQFF. The DNA of the CDR3 is TGTGCCAGCAGGGCCGGGGGGCTTGATGAGCAGTTCTTC.

The table lists this clonotype with many counts. V is TRBV6-4 and J is TRBJ2-1, with a tentative D call TRBD2 (5 bases). The CDR3 is 17 amino acids. Germline CDR1 is MRHNA and CDR2 is SNTAGT. V was pared by 5 bases and J by 3 bases, with 20 bases between. The CDR3 region has the DNA TGTGCCAGCAGTACCCAACCGAGGAGCGGAGGCTACAATGAGCAGTTCTTC. Translated: CASSTQPRSGGYNEQFF.

This clonotype was seen many times. The V and J genes are TRBV7-3 and TRBJ2-1; no firm D call. The ends were cut back, 5 bases at V and 5 bases at J, with 7 bases in the middle. CDR3 length: 12 amino acids. Germline V gene sequence: CDR1 SGHTA, CDR2 FQGTGA. CDR3 nucleotide sequence: TGTGCCAGCAGCGCAGGAGACAATGAGCAGTTCTTC. Its protein product is CASSAGDNEQFF.